The 15 T cell receptor beta chains presented below share a single source sample, sequenced in a study of cytomegalovirus exposure and HLA in healthy donors. This PCR relied on a set of 60 Vbeta primers and 13 Jbeta primers. TCRdb's table, derived via immunoSEQ multiplex PCR, lists solely in-frame clones and lacks some. The sample table sets out about 51,000 clones. Sequenced: PBMCs. These receptors came from a female donor in good health and CMV-seronegative.

The chain uses TRBV9 and TRBJ1-3; D is unclear. Trimming removed 0 bases from V and 8 bases from J, with 9 bases in between. This CDR3 spans 13 amino acids. Germline V gene data show CDR1 as SGDLS and CDR2 as YYNGEE. The CDR3 coding sequence is TGTGCCAGCAGCGTAGATCGGGGAGACACCATATATTTT. This sequence encodes CASSVDRGDTIYF.

The chain has TRBV6-5 and TRBJ2-7; 7 positions agree with TRBD1. J was trimmed by 6 bases and V by 2 bases; bases with no gene match: 7. Germline loops: CDR1 MNHEY, CDR2 SVGAGI. This CDR3 has 14 residues. The CDR3: CASSYARQGVEQYF. The CDR3 DNA sequence: TGTGCCAGCAGTTACGCTAGGCAGGGGGTCGAGCAGTACTTC.

The chain employs TRBV29-1 and TRBJ2-2; TRBD1 agrees at 9 bases. J lost 5 bases, V lost 6 bases, and 7 bases had no gene match. This CDR3 comprises 14 residues. The germline V gene encodes CDR1 SQVTM and CDR2 ANQGSEA. The CDR3 sequence: CSVETGGGTGELFF. The CDR3 nucleotides are TGCAGCGTGGAGACAGGGGGTGGTACCGGGGAGCTGTTTTTT.

This chain uses TRBV11-2 with TRBJ2-2, with 7 bases matching TRBD2. V was clipped by 10 bases and J by 3 bases; unmatched bases: 11. The germline CDR1 and CDR2 sequences are SGHAT and FQNNGV. The CDR3 has 15 amino acids. CDR3 in amino acids: CATGRRGEDTGELFF. For the CDR3, the DNA is TGTGCCACCGGGAGGCGGGGAGAGGACACCGGGGAGCTGTTTTTT.

The rearrangement uses TRBV19 and TRBJ2-7; 9 bases are a match to TRBD1. There are 15 residues in the CDR3. Germline assignment: CDR1 LNHDA and CDR2 SQIVND (reference sequence). V gave up 3 bases and J gave up 3 bases; unmatched junction bases: 6. CDR3 amino acids: CASSIYGTGFYEQYF. The DNA for the CDR3 is TGTGCCAGTAGTATTTATGGGACAGGGTTCTACGAGCAGTACTTC.

V and J are TRBV10-1 and TRBJ2-7; no definite D call. Trimming removed 5 bases at V and 3 bases at J, with 5 bases between. Germline V gene sequence: CDR1 WNHNN, CDR2 SYGVQD (reference sequence). CDR3 length: 11 residues. The CDR3 DNA sequence: TGCGCCAGCAGTACTGGCTACGAGCAGTACTTC. It codes for CASSTGYEQYF.

The CDR3 bases are TGTGCCAGCAGCGACCGAACAGGGGTAGATAACTATGGCTACACCTTC. The encoded protein is CASSDRTGVDNYGYTF. This rearrangement joins TRBV9 to TRBJ1-2, with 7 bases matching TRBD1. CDR1 is SGDLS, CDR2 YYNGEE, per germline. This CDR3 is 16 amino acids long. The ends lost 3 bases at V and 1 base at J; junction bases unmatched: 9.

The CDR3 loop is CATTRWAGGYNEQFF. The DNA for the CDR3 is TGTGCCACCACTCGGTGGGCCGGGGGGTACAATGAGCAGTTCTTC. The gene calls are TRBV7-8 and TRBJ2-1; TRBD2 aligns across 7 bases. V lost 10 bases, J lost 4 bases, and 13 bases stayed unmatched. The germline V gene has CDR1 SGHVS and CDR2 FQNEAQ. CDR3 size: 15 residues. Complete variable domain (other parts from reference TRBV7-8 and TRBJ2-1): GAGVSQSPRYKVAKRGQDVALRCDPISGHVSLFWYQQALGQGPEFLTYFQNEAQLDKSGLPSDRFFAERPEGSVSTLKIQRTQQEDSAVYLCATTRWAGGYNEQFFGPGTRLTVL.

The rearrangement joins TRBV6-5 to TRBJ1-4; D gene uncertain. This CDR3 has 11 amino acids. V gave up 4 bases and J gave up 5 bases, with 2 bases separating them. The germline V gene encodes CDR1 MNHEY and CDR2 SVGAGI. As DNA, the CDR3 is TGTGCCAGCAGTTCGAATGAAAAACTGTTTTTT. This translates into CASSSNEKLFF.

The chain combines TRBV5-1 with TRBJ2-6, with 11 bases identical to TRBD1. Trimming took 4 bases from V and 0 from J; bases not matched to a gene: 6. This CDR3 region has 18 residues. Per germline, CDR1 SGHRS and CDR2 YFSETQ. The DNA of the CDR3 is TGCGCCAGCAGCCCGGGGACAGGGGGGCTCTCTGGGGCCAACGTCCTGACTTTC. Translating gives CASSPGTGGLSGANVLTF.

The CDR3 region has the DNA TGTGCCAGCAGAGCACTGAGCTACACCTTC. As protein: CASRALSYTF. The rearrangement joins TRBV9 to TRBJ1-2; no clear D. The V and J ends lost 5 bases and 9 bases respectively, with 8 bases between them. Germline assignment: CDR1 SGDLS and CDR2 YYNGEE. The CDR3 is 10 amino acids.

The gene calls are TRBV15 and TRBJ2-2, with TRBD2 as a possible D gene (5 bases). The CDR3 has 14 amino acids. The V end lost 3 bases, the J end lost 7 bases, and 12 bases lay between the germline ends. Germline CDR1 and CDR2: LNHNV and YYDKDF (reference sequence). CDR3 amino acids: CATSRARAVGELFF. The CDR3 DNA reads TGTGCCACCAGCAGGGCGCGGGCCGTCGGGGAGCTGTTTTTT.

The chain carries TRBV5-1 and TRBJ1-2; D remains ambiguous. The CDR3 loop spans 12 amino acids. Germline assignment: CDR1 SGHRS and CDR2 YFSETQ. The V gene lost 4 bases and the J gene lost 6 bases, with 10 bases spanning the gap. This chain's CDR3 is CASSPAEDGYTF. The CDR3 DNA follows: TGCGCCAGCAGCCCCGCCGAGGATGGCTACACCTTC.

This rearrangement joins TRBV10-1 to TRBJ2-7; 8 bases are shared with TRBD1. The V and J ends lost 4 bases and 2 bases, in that order; junction bases with no gene match: 4. Germline assignment: CDR1 WNHNN and CDR2 SYGVQD (reference sequence). This CDR3 has 14 residues. CDR3 loop: CASSGTGPPYEQYF. The CDR3 DNA reads TGCGCCAGCAGTGGGACAGGGCCACCCTACGAGCAGTACTTC.

The chain has TRBV18 and TRBJ1-3, with unresolved D. V gave up 3 bases and J gave up 2 bases, with 14 bases separating them. The length of the CDR3 is 16 residues. The germline V gene encodes CDR1 KGHSH and CDR2 LQKENI. The CDR3 coding sequence is TGTGCCAGCTCACCTGAGGTGGTGGTCACTGGAAACACCATATATTTT. Amino acid sequence: CASSPEVVVTGNTIYF.